This T cell receptor (beta chain) was sequenced during a study of cytomegalovirus exposure and HLA in healthy donors. Study-wide findings and caveats: Later analysis identified 15,000 to 20,000 TCR beta sequences associated with HLA alleles, using a false discovery rate threshold of 0.05. The listing of 150 to 200 TCR beta chains classed them as cytomegalovirus-associated. In vitro, three CMV-associated chains proved specific for CMV antigens.

PCR amplification relied on 60 Vbeta primers (plus 13 Jbeta primers). Per the authors' pipeline: An analysis that came later counted around 80 million unique TCR beta chains, about 10 million shared. Clones were read by immunoSEQ multiplex PCR, and TCRdb kept only the in-frame ones, dropping some. V, J and clone size derive from that table, while D and trimming were established from the DNA sequence. This table holds about 160,000 clones, 70% to 90% found once. Germline values: CDR1 LGHNA, CDR2 YSLEER. The CDR3 runs to 15 residues. V gave up 5 bases and J gave up 2 bases, with 13 bases separating them. A remark on this clone: Its antigen is as yet unknown.

Sequences were obtained from PBMCs. The rearrangement links TRBV4-3 to TRBJ2-1, with D possibly TRBD2 on 6 matching bases. This TCR was recovered from a male donor in good health and CMV-seronegative. CDR3 sequence: CASSAGTVTYNEQFF. The CDR3 DNA sequence: TGCGCCAGCAGCGCTGGGACTGTTACCTACAATGAGCAGTTCTTC.